These 21 T cell receptor beta chains were all obtained from the same sample, sequenced in a study of cytomegalovirus exposure and HLA in healthy donors. Some clones are missing from TCRdb's copy, which holds only in-frame ones; the method was immunoSEQ multiplex PCR. The profile shows about 200,000 clones, 70% to 90% of them singletons. Sequencing was carried out using PBMCs. Receptors originate from a woman aged 18-29 years in good health and CMV-seronegative.

The chain couples TRBV11-2 to TRBJ2-7; 11 nucleotides line up with TRBD2. CDR3 size: 18 residues. The trim removed 0 bases at V and 1 base at J, leaving 8 bases unmatched. Germline values: CDR1 SGHAT, CDR2 FQNNGV. The CDR3 nucleotides read TGTGCCAGCAGCTTAGATAATAGCGGGAGGGTATCTTCCTACGAGCAGTACTTC. This translates into CASSLDNSGRVSSYEQYF.

The CDR3 region is CASSQQGQNTEAFF. The DNA of the CDR3 is TGCGCCAGCAGCCAGCAGGGCCAGAACACTGAAGCTTTCTTT. This rearrangement joins TRBV5-1 to TRBJ1-1; D might be TRBD1 (5 bases). V lost 4 bases and J 1 base, leaving 11 bases between the germline ends. Germline CDR1 reads SGHRS; CDR2 reads YFSETQ. The CDR3 is made up of 14 amino acids. The full variable domain, its missing parts supplied by reference TRBV5-1 and TRBJ1-1, is KAGVTQTPRYLIKTRGQQVTLSCSPISGHRSVSWYQQTPGQGLQFLFEYFSETQRNKGNFPGRFSGRQFSNSRSEMNVSTLELGDSALYLCASSQQGQNTEAFFGQGTRLTVV.

The chain employs TRBV9 and TRBJ1-3; D not certain. The CDR3 sequence is 14 residues long. Germline V gene data show CDR1 as SGDLS and CDR2 as YYNGEE. Between the trimmed V and J ends, which lost 4 bases and 4 bases, there was a span of 12 bases. The CDR3 loop is CASSPPRWGNTIYF. DNA of the CDR3: TGTGCCAGCAGCCCCCCCAGGTGGGGAAACACCATATATTTT.

This chain uses TRBV28 with TRBJ2-5; 9 nucleotides align to TRBD2. From germline, CDR1 is MDHEN and CDR2 SYDVKM. The CDR3 loop spans 14 amino acids. J lost 7 bases, V lost 5 bases, and 8 bases had no gene match. DNA for the CDR3: TGTGCCAGCAGTCGGCTAGCGGGGAATCGGACCCAGTACTTC. Amino acids: CASSRLAGNRTQYF.

The rearrangement uses TRBV5-4 and TRBJ2-1; 7 nucleotides agree with TRBD1. The CDR3 runs 13 residues. V lost 2 bases and J lost 5; bases outside the gene matches: 1. The germline V gene encodes CDR1 SGHNT and CDR2 YYREEE (reference sequence). The CDR3, as DNA: TGTGCCAGCAGCTTTCAGGGGGACAATGAGCAGTTCTTC. Encoded protein: CASSFQGDNEQFF.

In this sample, this clone turned up once. The rearrangement joins TRBV4-3 to TRBJ1-2, with D perhaps TRBD1 (5 bases). V was shortened by 0 bases and J by 0 bases, with 8 bases between the two germline ends. This CDR3 region has 15 residues. Germline values: CDR1 LGHNA, CDR2 YSLEER. Here the CDR3 DNA reads TGCGCCAGCAGCCAAGATCGGGGGACTAACTATGGCTACACCTTC. It specifies CASSQDRGTNYGYTF.

The chain carries TRBV7-8 and TRBJ2-5; D is perhaps TRBD1 (5 bases). Germline CDR1 is SGHVS and CDR2 is FQNEAQ. The CDR3 is 13 residues long. V was clipped by 1 base and J by 2 bases, with 5 bases between them. CDR3 protein: CASSLGTQETQYF. Here the CDR3 DNA reads TGTGCCAGCAGCTTAGGGACACAAGAGACCCAGTACTTC.

For the CDR3, the DNA is TGTGCCAGCAGCATAACAGGGGGATTTACCGGGGAGCTGTTTTTT. Amino acid sequence: CASSITGGFTGELFF. The V and J genes are TRBV28 and TRBJ2-2; 8 nucleotides agree with TRBD1. The germline V gene has CDR1 MDHEN and CDR2 SYDVKM. V shed 6 bases, J shed 5 bases, and the junction held 8 bases outside the gene matches. The CDR3 has 15 residues.

CDR3 in amino acids: CASSLFRTGGRSEQFF. Here the CDR3 DNA reads TGCGCCAGCAGCTTATTTCGGACAGGGGGCCGGAGTGAGCAGTTCTTC. The V gene is TRBV5-1, the J gene TRBJ2-1; 11 bases match TRBD1. V gave up 2 bases and J gave up 9 bases; unmatched junction bases: 10. Germline assignment: CDR1 SGHRS and CDR2 YFSETQ. The CDR3 spans 16 residues.

The chain combines TRBV29-1 with TRBJ2-7; unclear D gene. The CDR3 has 13 amino acids. V was trimmed by 4 bases and J by 4 bases, leaving 14 bases between them. Germline V gives CDR1 SQVTM, CDR2 ANQGSEA. CDR3 in amino acids: CSVGTAAPYEQYF. In nucleotides, the CDR3 is TGCAGCGTTGGAACAGCCGCTCCGTACGAGCAGTACTTC.

The CDR3 spells CSADSGSGTDIQYF. The CDR3 DNA is TGCAGCGCTGATAGCGGGAGTGGCACCGACATTCAGTACTTC. The rearrangement uses TRBV29-1 and TRBJ2-4; 9 bases agree with TRBD2. The CDR3 covers 14 residues. The germline V gene encodes CDR1 SQVTM and CDR2 ANQGSEA. The V segment lost 7 bases and the J segment 8 bases; nucleotides outside the gene matches: 12.

This chain uses TRBV6-5 with TRBJ1-2; D remains ambiguous. The CDR3 covers 12 residues. CDR1 MNHEY and CDR2 SVGAGI come from the germline V gene. The ends were cut back, 7 bases at V and 6 bases at J, with 12 bases in the middle. This CDR3 is CASNPLSNGYTF. The CDR3 region has the DNA TGTGCCAGCAACCCCTTATCTAATGGCTACACCTTC.

This clone was detected a few times. The CDR3 region has the DNA TGTGCCAGCAGTTCACGGACTAGCGGGAGGGCTTACGAGCAGTACTTC. Protein product: CASSSRTSGRAYEQYF. The chain joins TRBV28 to TRBJ2-7; 15 bases agree with TRBD2. J was trimmed by 4 bases and V by 4 bases; bases with no gene match: 5. The CDR3 loop spans 16 amino acids. The V gene's germline CDR1 is MDHEN and CDR2 SYDVKM.

This sequence joins TRBV28 and TRBJ1-4; 7 bases are a match to TRBD1. This CDR3 spans 14 amino acids. The V segment lost 5 bases and the J segment 11 bases; nucleotides outside the gene matches: 11. Germline V gives CDR1 MDHEN, CDR2 SYDVKM. The CDR3 coding sequence is TGTGCCAGCAGTCAAGGGGGCGGTGGGGGGAAACTGTTTTTT. It translates to CASSQGGGGGKLFF.

The table lists this clone with many counts. The chain has TRBV21-1 and TRBJ1-5; the tabulated D call, TRBD1, remains unverified against the DNA. TRBV21-1 is flagged as a pseudogene. The length of the CDR3 is 17 residues. For the CDR3, the DNA is TGTGCCAGCAGCAAACATCAGTATAGGGGGCGAAGTCAGCCCCAGCATTTT. Translated: CASSKHQYRGRSQPQHF.

The CDR3 DNA reads TGTGCCAGCGGGCCGCAAGATACGCAGTATTTT. Encoded protein: CASGPQDTQYF. V and J are TRBV7-9 and TRBJ2-3, with D unclear. Trimming took off 8 bases at V and 5 bases at J, with 8 bases between the two ends. From germline, CDR1 is SEHNR and CDR2 FQNEAQ (reference sequence). The CDR3 consists of 11 residues.

This clone was found once. The V call is TRBV9, the J call TRBJ2-1, with TRBD2 identical over 10 bases. The germline V gene has CDR1 SGDLS and CDR2 YYNGEE. Trimming removed 0 bases from V and 6 bases from J; junction bases left unmatched: 3. This CDR3 comprises 15 residues. The CDR3 spells CASSVGAGGPNEQFF. CDR3 coding DNA: TGTGCCAGCAGCGTAGGAGCGGGAGGGCCCAATGAGCAGTTCTTC.

As concerns this clone: Other DNA sequences of this sample code for an identical CDR3. The J gene is TRBJ2-7, the V gene TRBV28; 7 nucleotides agree with TRBD1. The CDR3 sequence is 13 residues long. J gave up 1 base and V 4 bases, and 1 base lay outside the gene matches. Germline V gives CDR1 MDHEN, CDR2 SYDVKM. The chain's CDR3 is CASSSGQSYEQYF. DNA for the CDR3: TGTGCCAGCAGTTCGGGACAGTCCTACGAGCAGTACTTC.

The rearrangement links TRBV7-6 to TRBJ1-1; D ambiguous. V dropped 3 bases and J dropped 4 bases, with 12 bases sitting between them. Germline-derived CDR1 and CDR2 are SGHVS and FNYEAQ. The CDR3 spans 14 residues. CDR3 in amino acids: CASSLSGSSTEAFF. CDR3 DNA: TGTGCCAGCAGCTTGTCGGGTTCGAGCACTGAAGCTTTCTTT. Full variable domain (remainder filled in from reference TRBV7-6 and TRBJ1-1): GAGVSQSPRYKVTKRGQDVALRCDPISGHVSLYWYRQALGQGPEFLTYFNYEAQQDKSGLPNDRFSAERPEGSISTLTIQRTEQRDSAMYRCASSLSGSSTEAFFGQGTRLTVV.

This rearrangement joins TRBV28 to TRBJ2-2; D might be TRBD2 (5 bases). Germline CDR1 is MDHEN and CDR2 is SYDVKM. CDR3 size: 15 residues. The V end was cut by 6 bases, the J end by 7 bases, with 18 bases between. The CDR3 protein is CASRSLRVDVGELFF. CDR3 sequence (DNA): TGTGCCAGCAGAAGCTTGCGGGTGGATGTCGGGGAGCTGTTTTTT.

The chain links TRBV6-4 to TRBJ2-3, with D perhaps matching TRBD1 (6 bases). The germline V gene has CDR1 MRHNA and CDR2 SNTAGT. The CDR3 length is 14 residues. The V and J ends lost 3 bases and 2 bases respectively, with 9 bases between them. The CDR3 reads CASSEGTNTDTQYF. For the CDR3, the DNA is TGTGCCAGCAGTGAGGGGACAAACACAGATACGCAGTATTTT.